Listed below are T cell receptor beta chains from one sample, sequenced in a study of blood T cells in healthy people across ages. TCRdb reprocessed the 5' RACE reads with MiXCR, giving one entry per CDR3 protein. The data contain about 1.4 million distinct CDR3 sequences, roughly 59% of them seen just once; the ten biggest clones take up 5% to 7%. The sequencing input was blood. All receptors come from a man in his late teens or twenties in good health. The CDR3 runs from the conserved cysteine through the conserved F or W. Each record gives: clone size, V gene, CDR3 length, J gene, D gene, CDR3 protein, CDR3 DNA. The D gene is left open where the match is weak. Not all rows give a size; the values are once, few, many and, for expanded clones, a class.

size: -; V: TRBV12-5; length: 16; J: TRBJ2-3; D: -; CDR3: CASGPPRTPGTDTQYF; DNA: TGTGCTAGTGGTCCCCCAAGGACGCCCGGCACAGATACGCAGTATTTT
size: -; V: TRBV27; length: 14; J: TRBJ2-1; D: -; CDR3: CASSLYGSRNEQFF; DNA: TGTGCCAGCAGTTTATACGGGAGTAGGAATGAGCAGTTCTTC
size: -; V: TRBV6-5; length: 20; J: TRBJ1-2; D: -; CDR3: CASSYSFYWGRAHRRSGYTF; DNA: TGTGCCAGCAGTTACTCGTTTTATTGGGGCAGGGCTCACCGGCGGAGCGGCTACACCTTC
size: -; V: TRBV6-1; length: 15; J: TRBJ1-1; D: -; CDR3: CASRKQEGPSTEAFF; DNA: TGTGCCAGCAGAAAACAGGAGGGCCCCTCGACTGAAGCTTTCTTT
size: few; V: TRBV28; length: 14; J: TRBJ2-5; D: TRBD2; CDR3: CASRHDAGEETQYF; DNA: TGTGCCAGCAGGCATGATGCGGGGGAGGAGACCCAGTACTTC
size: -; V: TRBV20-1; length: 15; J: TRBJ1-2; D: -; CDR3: CSARDNREWGYGYTF; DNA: TGCAGTGCTAGAGATAACAGGGAGTGGGGCTATGGCTACACCTTC
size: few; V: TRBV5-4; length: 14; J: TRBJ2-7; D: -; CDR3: CASSSPSQTYEQYF; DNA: TGTGCCAGCAGCAGCCCATCACAGACTTACGAGCAGTACTTC
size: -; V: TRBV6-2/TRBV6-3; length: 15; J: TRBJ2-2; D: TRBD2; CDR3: CATRGLAETTGELFF; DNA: TGTGCCACCCGAGGACTAGCGGAAACCACCGGGGAGCTGTTTTTT
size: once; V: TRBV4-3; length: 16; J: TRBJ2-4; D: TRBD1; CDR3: CASSQGLGQGVNIQYF; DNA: TGCGCCAGCAGCCAAGGTCTCGGACAGGGGGTTAACATTCAGTACTTC
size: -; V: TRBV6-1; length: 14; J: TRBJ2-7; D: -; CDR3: CASTQPGRSYEQYF; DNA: TGTGCCAGCACCCAGCCGGGTCGCTCCTACGAGCAGTACTTC
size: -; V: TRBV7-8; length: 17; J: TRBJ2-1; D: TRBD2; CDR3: CASSLGAGTSGYNEQFF; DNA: TGTGCCAGCAGCTTAGGGGCCGGGACTAGCGGTTACAATGAGCAGTTCTTC
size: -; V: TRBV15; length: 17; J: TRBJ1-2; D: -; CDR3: CATSRDLTGRINYGYTF; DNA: TGTGCCACCAGCAGGGATCTAACAGGGCGAATTAACTATGGCTACACCTTC
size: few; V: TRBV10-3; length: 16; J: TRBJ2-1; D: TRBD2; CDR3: CAISDPISGGASEQFF; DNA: TGTGCCATCAGTGACCCCATTAGCGGGGGGGCTAGTGAGCAGTTCTTC
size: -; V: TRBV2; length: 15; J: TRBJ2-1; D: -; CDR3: CASSEVDRRGNEQFF; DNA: TGTGCCAGCAGTGAAGTGGACAGAAGGGGCAATGAGCAGTTCTTC
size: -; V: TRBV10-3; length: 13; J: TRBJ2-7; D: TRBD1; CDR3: CAVSESRDRVVYF; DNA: TGTGCCGTCAGTGAGTCCCGGGACAGGGTGGTGTACTTC
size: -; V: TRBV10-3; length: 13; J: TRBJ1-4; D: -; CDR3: CAISRQPNEKLFF; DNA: TGTGCCATCAGTAGACAACCTAATGAAAAACTGTTTTTT
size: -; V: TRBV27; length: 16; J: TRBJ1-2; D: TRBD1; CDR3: CASSSRDRGTNYGYTF; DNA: TGTGCCAGCAGTAGCCGGGACAGGGGGACGAACTATGGCTACACCTTC
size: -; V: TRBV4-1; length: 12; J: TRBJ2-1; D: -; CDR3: CASRGLINEQFF; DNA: TGCGCCAGCAGGGGACTCATCAATGAGCAGTTCTTC
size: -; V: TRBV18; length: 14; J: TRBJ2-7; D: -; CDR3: CASSPPSVFSQQYF; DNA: TGTGCCAGCTCACCACCGTCAGTTTTCTCACAGCAGTACTTC
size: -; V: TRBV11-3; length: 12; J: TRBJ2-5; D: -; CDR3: CASSSDRETQYF; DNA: TGTGCCAGCAGCTCGGACAGAGAGACCCAGTACTTC
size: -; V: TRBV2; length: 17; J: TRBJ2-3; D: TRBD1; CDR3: CASSVGFGTGDADTQYF; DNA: TGTGCCAGCAGTGTAGGGTTTGGGACAGGGGATGCAGATACGCAGTATTTT
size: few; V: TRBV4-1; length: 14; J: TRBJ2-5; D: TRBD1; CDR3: CASSPRDRGREQYF; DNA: TGCGCCAGCAGCCCCCGGGACAGGGGAAGAGAGCAGTACTTC
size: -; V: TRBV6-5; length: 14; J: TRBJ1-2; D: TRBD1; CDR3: CASRYDRVGYGYTF; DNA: TGTGCCAGCAGGTACGACAGGGTTGGTTATGGCTACACCTTC
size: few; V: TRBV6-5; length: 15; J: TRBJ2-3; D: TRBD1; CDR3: CASSSGQGATDTQYF; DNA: TGTGCCAGCAGCTCCGGACAGGGGGCCACAGACACGCAGTATTTT
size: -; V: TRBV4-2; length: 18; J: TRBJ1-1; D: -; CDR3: CASSQDTGNTMLNTEAFF; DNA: TGTGCCAGCAGCCAAGATACGGGGAACACAATGTTGAACACTGAAGCTTTCTTT
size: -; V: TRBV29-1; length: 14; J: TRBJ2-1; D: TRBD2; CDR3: CSVPEASGVYEQFF; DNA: TGCAGCGTACCCGAGGCTAGCGGGGTCTATGAGCAGTTCTTC
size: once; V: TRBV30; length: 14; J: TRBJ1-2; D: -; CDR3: CAWSVGGSNYGYTF; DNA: TGTGCCTGGAGTGTTGGGGGTTCTAACTATGGCTACACCTTC
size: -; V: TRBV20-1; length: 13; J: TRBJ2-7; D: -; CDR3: CSARVENSYEQYF; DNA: TGCAGTGCTAGAGTGGAGAACTCCTACGAGCAGTACTTC
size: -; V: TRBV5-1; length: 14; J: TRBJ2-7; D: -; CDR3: CASRFEGIPGEQYF; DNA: TGCGCCAGCCGATTTGAAGGCATACCAGGCGAGCAGTACTTC
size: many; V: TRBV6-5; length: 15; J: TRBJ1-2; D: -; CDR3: CASSYREQGGVGYTF; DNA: TGTGCCAGCAGTTACAGGGAACAGGGCGGAGTTGGCTACACCTTC
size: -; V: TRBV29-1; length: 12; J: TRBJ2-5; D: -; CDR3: CSVERPEETQYF; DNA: TGCAGCGTTGAAAGGCCAGAAGAGACCCAGTACTTC
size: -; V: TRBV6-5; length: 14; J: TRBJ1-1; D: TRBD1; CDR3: CASSRTGGWTEAFF; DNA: TGTGCCAGCAGCCGGACAGGGGGTTGGACTGAAGCTTTCTTT
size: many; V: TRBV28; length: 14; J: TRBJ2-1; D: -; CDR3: CASSTGSSYNEQFF; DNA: TGTGCCAGCAGTACAGGGAGCTCCTACAATGAGCAGTTCTTC
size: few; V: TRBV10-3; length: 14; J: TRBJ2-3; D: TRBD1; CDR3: CAISSGQVPDTQYF; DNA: TGTGCCATCAGTTCCGGACAGGTCCCAGATACGCAGTATTTT
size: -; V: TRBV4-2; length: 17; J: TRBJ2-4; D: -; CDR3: CASSQAGDRLTKNIQYF; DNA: TGTGCCAGCAGCCAAGCAGGGGACCGATTAACCAAAAACATTCAGTACTTC
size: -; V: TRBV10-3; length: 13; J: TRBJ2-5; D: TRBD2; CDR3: CAIASGALGTQYF; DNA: TGTGCCATCGCTAGCGGGGCCCTAGGGACCCAGTACTTC
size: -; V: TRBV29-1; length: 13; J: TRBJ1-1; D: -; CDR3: CSVGNGGRTGAFF; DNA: TGCAGCGTTGGGAACGGGGGTCGGACTGGAGCTTTCTTT
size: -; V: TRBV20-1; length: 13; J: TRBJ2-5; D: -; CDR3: CSARDPTRETQYF; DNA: TGCAGTGCTAGAGATCCGACAAGGGAGACCCAGTACTTC
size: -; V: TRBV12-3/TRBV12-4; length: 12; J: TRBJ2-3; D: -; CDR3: CASGLRSDTQYF; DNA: TGTGCCAGCGGCCTCCGGTCGGATACGCAGTATTTT
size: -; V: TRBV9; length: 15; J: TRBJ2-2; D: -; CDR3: CASSVQGTNTGELFF; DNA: TGTGCCAGCAGCGTTCAGGGAACGAACACCGGGGAGCTGTTTTTT
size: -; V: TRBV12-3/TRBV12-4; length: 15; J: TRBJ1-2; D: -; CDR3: CASSLRQRPHYGYTF; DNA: TGTGCCAGCAGTTTGAGACAGAGGCCCCACTATGGCTACACCTTC
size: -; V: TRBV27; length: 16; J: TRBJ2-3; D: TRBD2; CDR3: CASSWTSGLGSDTQYF; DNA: TGTGCCAGCAGCTGGACTAGCGGTCTGGGATCGGATACGCAGTATTTT
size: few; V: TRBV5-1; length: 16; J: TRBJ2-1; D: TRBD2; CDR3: CASSLAGTSWYNEQFF; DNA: TGCGCCAGCAGCTTGGCTGGGACTAGCTGGTACAATGAGCAGTTCTTC
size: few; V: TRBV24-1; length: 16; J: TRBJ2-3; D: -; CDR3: CATSDSAGSLTDTQYF; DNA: TGTGCCACCAGTGACTCTGCGGGATCTCTCACAGATACGCAGTATTTT